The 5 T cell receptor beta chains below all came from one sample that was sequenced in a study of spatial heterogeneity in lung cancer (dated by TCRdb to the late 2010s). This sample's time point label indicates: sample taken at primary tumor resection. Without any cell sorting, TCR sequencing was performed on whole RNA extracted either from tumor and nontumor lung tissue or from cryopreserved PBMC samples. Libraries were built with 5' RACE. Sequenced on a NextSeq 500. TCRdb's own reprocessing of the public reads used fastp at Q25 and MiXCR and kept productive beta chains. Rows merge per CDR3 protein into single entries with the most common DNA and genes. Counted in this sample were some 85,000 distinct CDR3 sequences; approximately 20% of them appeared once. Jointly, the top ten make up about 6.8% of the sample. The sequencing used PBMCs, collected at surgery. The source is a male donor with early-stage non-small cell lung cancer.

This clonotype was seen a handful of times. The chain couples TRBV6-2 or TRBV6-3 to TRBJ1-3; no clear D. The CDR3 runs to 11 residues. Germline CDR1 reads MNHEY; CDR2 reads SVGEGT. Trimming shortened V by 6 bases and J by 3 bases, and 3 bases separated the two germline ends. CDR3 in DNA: TGTGCCAGCAGATTTGGAAACACCATATATTTT. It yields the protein CASRFGNTIYF.

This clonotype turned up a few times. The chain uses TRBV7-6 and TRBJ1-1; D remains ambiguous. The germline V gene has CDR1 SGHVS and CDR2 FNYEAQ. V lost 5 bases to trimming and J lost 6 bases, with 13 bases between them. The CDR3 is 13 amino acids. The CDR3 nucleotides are TGTGCCAGCAGCCTCGGGCCACGCGCTGAAGCTTTCTTT. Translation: CASSLGPRAEAFF. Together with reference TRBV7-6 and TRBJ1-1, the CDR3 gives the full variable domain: GAGVSQSPRYKVTKRGQDVALRCDPISGHVSLYWYRQALGQGPEFLTYFNYEAQQDKSGLPNDRFSAERPEGSISTLTIQRTEQRDSAMYRCASSLGPRAEAFFGQGTRLTVV.

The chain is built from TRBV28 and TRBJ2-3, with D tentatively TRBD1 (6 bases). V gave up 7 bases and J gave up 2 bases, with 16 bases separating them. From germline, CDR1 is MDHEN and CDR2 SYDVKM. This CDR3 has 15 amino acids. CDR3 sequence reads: CASTHETGYTDTQYF. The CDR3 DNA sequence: TGTGCCAGCACCCACGAGACAGGCTACACAGATACGCAGTATTTT.

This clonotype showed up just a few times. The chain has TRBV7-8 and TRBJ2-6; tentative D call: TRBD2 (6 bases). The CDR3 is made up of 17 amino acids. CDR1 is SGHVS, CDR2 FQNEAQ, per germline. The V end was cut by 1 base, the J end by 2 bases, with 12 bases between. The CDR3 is CASSLVPGRAGANVLTF. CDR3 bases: TGTGCCAGCAGCTTAGTCCCCGGGAGAGCTGGGGCCAACGTCCTGACTTTC.

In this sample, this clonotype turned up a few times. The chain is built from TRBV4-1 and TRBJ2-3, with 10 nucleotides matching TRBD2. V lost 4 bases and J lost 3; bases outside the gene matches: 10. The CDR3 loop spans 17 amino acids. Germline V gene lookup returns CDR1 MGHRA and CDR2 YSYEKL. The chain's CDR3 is CASSPVGRTSGTDTQYF. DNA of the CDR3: TGCGCCAGCAGCCCTGTAGGGAGGACTAGCGGTACAGATACGCAGTATTTT.